Below are 2 T cell receptor beta chains sequenced from a single sample in a study of T cells in women clearing cervical HPV infection. The table came from immunoSEQ multiplex PCR; TCRdb's copy has only in-frame clones and leaves some out. This sample's clone table lists about 48,000 clones. Sequencing used blood buffy coat. These TCRs come from a woman aged 18 to 75 with a cervical HPV16 infection that either progressed to CIN3+ or cleared (not recorded which).

Notes on this clone: Read coverage stops 3 residues before the CDR3 terminus; the germline J gene supplies the remainder. V usage is TRBV28 and J usage is TRBJ1-1, with 8 bases that match TRBD1. The CDR3 is 13 amino acids. Looked up from germline, CDR1 is MDHEN and CDR2 is SYDVKM. With V trimmed by 10 bases and J by 4 bases, 8 bases remained unmatched. CDR3 residues: CAIIGTGGTEAFF. The sequenced part of the CDR3 DNA is TGTGCCATCATCGGCACAGGGGGCACTGAA.

As concerns this clone: The missing CDR3 end, 3 residues past where the read stops, is filled in from the germline J gene. The chain couples TRBV5-1 to TRBJ1-4; the match to TRBD1 covers 9 bases. CDR1 and CDR2 from the germline V gene are SGHRS and YFSETQ. J lost 7 bases, V lost 2 bases, and 6 bases had no gene match. The CDR3 spans 15 residues. The sequenced CDR3 bases are TGCGCCAGCAGCTTAACCGGGACAGGGCCTGAAAAA. Encoded protein: CASSLTGTGPEK. The full CDR3 reads CASSLTGTGPEKLFF.